The next 22 T cell receptor beta chains were all read from a single sample in a study of molecular identifiers for immune sequencing clone quantification. Each CDR3 protein is one row after TCRdb ran MiXCR on the PCR reads. The table has about 100,000 distinct CDR3 sequences, less than 35% seen once. Sequencing was performed on naive CD8+ T cells from blood, with Jurkat cell RNA spiked in. Regarding subset: FACS-sorted CD8+CD4-CCR7+CD45RA+ naive T cells. The source is a human donor in good health. Some libraries in this study had Jurkat cell RNA spiked in.

As concerns this clonotype: Since a much larger clone is just one base distant, this may be a read error. CDR3 nucleotide sequence: TGTGCCGCAGCTGGCACCGATGAGCAGATCTTC. This translates into CAAAGTDEQIF. The chain is built from TRBV27 and TRBJ2-1, with D hard to call. Per germline, CDR1 MNHEY and CDR2 SMNVEV (reference sequence). There are 11 residues in the CDR3.

This clonotype came up a few times. The rearrangement uses TRBV4-1 and TRBJ1-1, with no clear D. Deletions cut 1 base from V and 1 base from J, with 13 bases between. CDR1 is MGHRA, CDR2 YSYEKL, per germline. This CDR3 has 16 residues. Written as DNA, the CDR3 is TGCGCCAGCAGCCAAGTGGTGGGATTTGAGAACACTGAAGCTTTCTTT. Protein product: CASSQVVGFENTEAFF.

The chain links TRBV11-1 to TRBJ2-3; 10 nucleotides align to TRBD2. Germline CDR1 and CDR2: SGHAT and FQDESV (reference sequence). With 5 bases clipped from V and 6 bases from J, the junction kept 8 bases outside the gene matches. This CDR3 is 15 amino acids long. CDR3 nucleotide sequence: TGTGCCAGCAGCACTCCGGGACTAGCGATGGATACGCAGTATTTT. This codes for CASSTPGLAMDTQYF.

This clonotype was detected only a few times. The chain recombines TRBV14 with TRBJ2-3; possible D gene TRBD1, 6 bases. The CDR3 has 16 residues. The V gene lost 5 bases and the J gene lost 2 bases, with 17 bases spanning the gap. CDR1 is SGHDN and CDR2 is FVKESK in the germline V gene. CDR3 protein: CASSLIGGHITDTQYF. CDR3 nucleotide sequence: TGTGCCAGCAGCTTAATTGGGGGACATATCACAGATACGCAGTATTTT. Using reference TRBV14 and TRBJ2-3 for the parts outside the CDR3, the full variable domain is EAGVTQFPSHSVIEKGQTVTLRCDPISGHDNLYWYRRVMGKEIKFLLHFVKESKQDESGMPNNRFLAERTGGTYSTLKVQPAELEDSGVYFCASSLIGGHITDTQYFGPGTRLTVL.

A note on this clonotype: A much larger clone lies one base from this, so it may be a read error. This chain connects TRBV5-1 to TRBJ2-3; 10 positions agree with TRBD1. Judging by the DNA end, TRBJ1-5 fits better; the J call may be wrong. The CDR3 extends over 16 amino acids. CDR1 is SGHRS, CDR2 YFSETQ, per germline. The CDR3 protein is CASSSTGGGFPDTQHF. CDR3 coding DNA: TGCGCCAGCAGCTCGACAGGGGGCGGATTCCCAGATACGCAGCATTTT.

This clonotype has more than one count but fewer than ten. The V gene is TRBV28, the J gene TRBJ2-7; possible D gene TRBD2, 6 bases. From germline, CDR1 is MDHEN and CDR2 SYDVKM. There are 16 residues in the CDR3. V was clipped by 8 bases and J by 2 bases, with 22 bases between them. CDR3 coding DNA: TGTGCCAGCTTCACCGGGGGTCCGGGAGCGACCTACGAGCAGTACTTC. Translating gives CASFTGGPGATYEQYF.

The chain is built from TRBV12-3 or TRBV12-4 and TRBJ2-7; D is undetermined. This CDR3 is built from 11 residues. Between the trimmed V and J ends, which lost 6 bases and 10 bases, there was a span of 13 bases. The CDR3 coding sequence is TGTGCCAGCAGCCCAGACATCACCCAGTACTTC. It translates to CASSPDITQYF.

The chain uses TRBV29-1 and TRBJ2-2; D is possibly TRBD1 or TRBD2 (5 bases each). Germline V gene lookup returns CDR1 SQVTM and CDR2 ANQGSEA. V was cut by 0 bases and J by 6 bases, with 11 bases left in between. This CDR3 has 14 amino acids. The CDR3 nucleotides read TGCAGCGTTGAAGAGGGACCTAGCTCCGGGGAGCTGTTTTTT. This translates into CSVEEGPSSGELFF.

There are many counts of this clonotype. The V gene is TRBV29-1, the J gene TRBJ2-2; D remains unclear. The CDR3 is made up of 13 amino acids. Germline V gives CDR1 SQVTM, CDR2 ANQGSEA. The V end lost 5 bases, the J end lost 0 bases, and 7 bases lay between the germline ends. DNA of the CDR3: TGCAGCGTTACCGGGCCGAACACCGGGGAGCTGTTTTTT. This sequence encodes CSVTGPNTGELFF.

To note about this clonotype: The junction differs from germline at one of its ends, possibly a read error. J is TRBJ2-7 and V is TRBV3-1, with 8 positions matching TRBD2. Germline V gene lookup returns CDR1 LGHDT and CDR2 YNNKEL (reference sequence). The CDR3 spans 15 residues. CDR3 loop: CSSSSHPGLAYEQYF. The CDR3 DNA reads as TGTTCCAGCAGCTCACACCCGGGACTAGCCTACGAGCAGTACTTC.

This clonotype was picked up a small number of times. V usage is TRBV6-5 and J usage is TRBJ2-7, with 7 bases lining up with TRBD2. The CDR3 length is 14 residues. Unmatched junction bases numbered 7, after V lost 6 bases and J lost 2 bases. Germline V gene data show CDR1 as MNHEY and CDR2 as SVGAGI. The CDR3 bases are TGTGCCAGCAGACCCCCGGGGACTACCTACGAGCAGTACTTC. Its protein product is CASRPPGTTYEQYF.

V gene TRBV5-1 combines with J gene TRBJ2-3; D ambiguous. Trimming cost V 1 base and J 5 bases, with 8 bases left between them. From germline, CDR1 is SGHRS and CDR2 YFSETQ. The CDR3 runs to 13 residues. The CDR3 spells CASSLIKLDTQYF. The CDR3 coding sequence is TGCGCCAGCAGCTTGATAAAACTAGATACGCAGTATTTT.

The J gene is TRBJ2-7, the V gene TRBV9; 7 nucleotides match TRBD2. The CDR3 spans 15 residues. Germline loops: CDR1 SGDLS, CDR2 YYNGEE. V shed 3 bases, J shed 0 bases, and the junction held 6 bases outside the gene matches. DNA for the CDR3: TGTGCCAGCAGCGGAACTAGCGAGAGCTCCTACGAGCAGTACTTC. This gives the protein CASSGTSESSYEQYF.

This clonotype occurred once. CDR3 nucleotide sequence: TGTGCCAGTAGTAGTATGTCAGGAGCGGAGCAGTTCTTC. Its translation is CASSSMSGAEQFF. The chain employs TRBV19 and TRBJ2-1; D uncertain. Germline V gene data show CDR1 as LNHDA and CDR2 as SQIVND (reference sequence). Trimming took off 4 bases at V and 10 bases at J, with 14 bases between the two ends. This CDR3 spans 13 amino acids.

Details on this clonotype: Being one base from a much bigger clone, this may be a read error. The chain links TRBV2 to TRBJ2-3; D is possibly TRBD2 (6 bases). The CDR3 has 15 amino acids. The germline V gene has CDR1 SNHLY and CDR2 FYNNEI. The ends were cut back, 6 bases at V and 2 bases at J, with 15 bases in the middle. The CDR3 spells CASRGTGGFTDTQYF. In DNA form, the CDR3 reads TGTGCCAGCAGGGGGACTGGCGGATTCACAGATACGCAGTATTTT.

Comment on this clonotype: A read error may explain this, as a much larger clone is one base away. The V and J genes are TRBV20-1 and TRBJ2-7; unclear D gene. Trimming took off 3 bases at V and 0 bases at J, with 15 bases between the two ends. The CDR3 runs 15 residues. The germline gives CDR1 DFQATT, CDR2 SNEGSKA (reference sequence). The DNA for the CDR3 is TGCAGTGCTAGGTCGGAAGAAAGAAGCTCCTACGAGCAGTACTTC. Protein: CSARSEERSSYEQYF.

The chain links TRBV7-9 to TRBJ1-1; tentatively, D is TRBD1 (5 bases). Germline CDR1 reads SEHNR; CDR2 reads FQNEAQ (reference sequence). The CDR3 is 14 amino acids. The V end was cut by 5 bases, the J end by 0 bases, with 10 bases between. CDR3 DNA sequence: TGTGCCAGCAGCCGCAGACAGATGAACACTGAAGCTTTCTTT. It yields the protein CASSRRQMNTEAFF. Supplemented by reference TRBV7-9 and TRBJ1-1, the full variable domain reads DTGVSQNPRHKITKRGQNVTFRCDPISEHNRLYWYRQTLGQGPEFLTYFQNEAQLEKSRLLSDRFSAERPKGSFSTLEIQRTEQGDSAMYLCASSRRQMNTEAFFGQGTRLTVV.

The V call is TRBV28, the J call TRBJ2-5; TRBD1 matches 8 bases. CDR1 is MDHEN, CDR2 SYDVKM, per germline. Losses at the gene ends were 7 bases for V and 5 bases for J; bases not matched to a gene: 12. The CDR3 has 15 amino acids. In DNA, the CDR3 is TGTGCCAGCACCCCAGGGGGCGCAGGGTGGGAGACCCAGTACTTC. This encodes CASTPGGAGWETQYF.

This clonotype was seen a handful of times. The genes are TRBV27 and TRBJ2-4; D possibly corresponds to TRBD1 (6 bases). Germline-derived CDR1 and CDR2 are MNHEY and SMNVEV (reference sequence). Trimming took off 8 bases at V and 6 bases at J, with 20 bases between the two ends. The CDR3 consists of 15 residues. Here the CDR3 reads CASGTYSSRGNIQYF. The CDR3 DNA sequence: TGTGCCAGCGGGACATATTCGTCGAGGGGAAACATTCAGTACTTC.

The rearrangement links TRBV9 to TRBJ2-1; 9 positions match TRBD2. The junction had 10 bases not matched to a gene; V was cut back by 6 bases and J by 9 bases. This CDR3 comprises 14 residues. The germline CDR1 and CDR2 sequences are SGDLS and YYNGEE. CDR3 residues: CASTPGLASCEQFF. Here the CDR3 DNA reads TGTGCCAGCACCCCGGGACTAGCTTCTTGTGAGCAGTTCTTC.

For this clonotype: An end of the junction differs from the germline gene, which may be a read error. This chain links TRBV20-1 with TRBJ2-7; D is ambiguous. Germline CDR1 is DFQATT and CDR2 is SNEGSKA (reference sequence). This CDR3 region has 14 residues. As DNA, the CDR3 is TGCAGTGCTAGAGATCCCCAGGTTCTCTACGAGCGGTACTTC. Translation: CSARDPQVLYERYF.

At least ten counts were recorded for this clonotype. The CDR3 DNA reads as TGCAGCGTTGTGGTGAACACTGAAGCTTTCTTT. Translated: CSVVVNTEAFF. The rearrangement uses TRBV29-1 and TRBJ1-1; D remains unclear. The CDR3 runs to 11 residues. CDR1 is SQVTM and CDR2 is ANQGSEA in the germline V gene. V was trimmed by 4 bases and J by 0 bases, leaving 3 bases between them.